This T cell receptor beta chain stems from a study of CD8 T cells in ankylosing spondylitis. Scientists made TCR beta libraries using quantitative 5'-RACE with molecular barcodes. MiXCR, applied by TCRdb to the 5' RACE reads, yields one record per CDR3 protein. In the table there are some 330,000 distinct CDR3 sequences, 6.5% to 10% of which are singletons. Study-level findings and limits: Reportedly, disease-linked clones are significantly enriched in ankylosing spondylitis patients' matched synovial fluid. The study identified a TCR beta motif of under 10 highly homologous variants that appeared characteristic of ankylosing spondylitis blood. Some motif variants were previously reported in reactive arthritis synovial fluid and blood.

Ten or more counts support this clonotype. The antigen is unknown. The CDR3 is 13 amino acids. The germline V gene has CDR1 SQVTM and CDR2 ANQGSEA. V was pared by 1 base and J by 4 bases, with 7 bases between. Sequences were obtained from blood, either unsorted or a sorted T cell fraction (not recorded which). This receptor was identified in a male donor with ankylosing spondylitis. The chain carries TRBV29-1 and TRBJ1-4, with D unresolved. For the CDR3, the DNA is TGCAGCGTTGAAGTAGACTTTAATGAAAAACTGTTTTTT. It translates to CSVEVDFNEKLFF. The full variable domain, completed using reference TRBV29-1 and TRBJ1-4, is SAVISQKPSRDICQRGTSLTIQCQVDSQVTMMFWYRQQPGQSLTLIATANQGSEATYESGFVIDKFPISRPNLTFSTLTVSNMSPEDSSIYLCSVEVDFNEKLFFGSGTQLSVL.